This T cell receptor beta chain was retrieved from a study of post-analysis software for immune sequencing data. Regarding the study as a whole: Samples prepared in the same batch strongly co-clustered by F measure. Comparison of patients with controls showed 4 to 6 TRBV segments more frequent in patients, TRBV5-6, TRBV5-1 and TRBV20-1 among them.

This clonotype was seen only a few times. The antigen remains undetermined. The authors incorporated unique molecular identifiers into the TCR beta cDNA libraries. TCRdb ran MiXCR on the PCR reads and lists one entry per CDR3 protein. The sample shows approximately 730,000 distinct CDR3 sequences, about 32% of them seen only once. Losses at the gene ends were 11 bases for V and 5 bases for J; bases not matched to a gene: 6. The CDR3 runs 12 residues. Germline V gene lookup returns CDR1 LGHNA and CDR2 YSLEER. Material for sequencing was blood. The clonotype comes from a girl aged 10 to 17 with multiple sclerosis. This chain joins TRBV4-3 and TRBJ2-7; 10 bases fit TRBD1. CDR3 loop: CAARTGGNEQYF. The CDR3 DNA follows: TGCGCCGCTCGGACAGGGGGGAACGAGCAGTACTTC.